A single sample gave rise to the 7 T cell receptor beta chains below, sequenced in a study of CD8+ T cells in alopecia areata. Extraction and reverse transcription of RNA yielded cDNA as the sequencing template. Libraries were prepared by immunoSEQ multiplex PCR; TCRdb keeps only in-frame clonotypes and omits some of them. The repertoire holds 100,000 to 130,000 clones, around 59% seen once, with about 20% in the top ten. What was sequenced was CD8+ T cells sorted from blood. These receptors were taken from a human donor in good health.

V is TRBV2 and J is TRBJ1-6; 8 bases agree with TRBD1. The CDR3 is made up of 17 amino acids. V gave up 0 bases and J gave up 7 bases; unmatched junction bases: 8. Germline loops: CDR1 SNHLY, CDR2 FYNNEI. CDR3 sequence reads: CASSEAPPGTGNSPLHF. CDR3 nucleotide sequence: TGTGCCAGCAGTGAAGCGCCTCCTGGGACAGGCAATTCACCCCTCCACTTT.

The chain carries TRBV5-6 and TRBJ2-7; 10 bases align to TRBD1. The CDR3 is 15 residues long. J gave up 2 bases and V 0 bases, and 2 bases lay outside the gene matches. The germline V gene encodes CDR1 SGHDT and CDR2 YYEEEE. The CDR3 region has the DNA TGTGCCAGCAGCTTGGGGACAGGGGGTACCTACGAGCAGTACTTC. Its translation: CASSLGTGGTYEQYF.

CDR3 coding DNA: TGCGCCAGCAGCCAAGGTCGACAGGGACATCAGCCCCAGCATTTT. Protein product: CASSQGRQGHQPQHF. The chain couples TRBV4-3 to TRBJ1-5; 7 bases fit TRBD1. CDR1 and CDR2 from the germline V gene are LGHNA and YSLEER. CDR3 length: 15 residues. After removal of 1 base from V and 5 bases from J, the junction contained 5 bases not matched to a gene.

The chain employs TRBV5-6 and TRBJ2-7; 10 nucleotides align to TRBD2. CDR1 and CDR2 from the germline V gene are SGHDT and YYEEEE. The ends lost 4 bases at V and 7 bases at J; junction bases unmatched: 11. The CDR3 sequence is 15 residues long. The CDR3 reads CASSPIAGGLSEQYF. CDR3 coding DNA: TGTGCCAGCAGCCCAATAGCGGGGGGCCTTTCGGAGCAGTACTTC.

This clone has only a few counts. This CDR3 reads CASSQDGENYGYTF. The CDR3 bases are TGCGCCAGCAGCCAAGATGGGGAGAACTATGGCTACACCTTC. The chain combines TRBV4-1 with TRBJ1-2; D not resolved. There are 14 residues in the CDR3. Trimming cost V 0 bases and J 2 bases, with 7 bases left between them. The germline gives CDR1 MGHRA, CDR2 YSYEKL.

This clone was counted only a few times. This chain connects TRBV4-3 to TRBJ2-1; TRBD1 is a possible D gene (6 bases). Between the trimmed V and J ends, which lost 2 bases and 2 bases, there was a span of 13 bases. The CDR3 sequence is 16 residues long. Germline V gives CDR1 LGHNA, CDR2 YSLEER. CDR3 in amino acids: CASSQHRALAYNEQFF. DNA of the CDR3: TGCGCCAGCAGCCAACACAGGGCCCTAGCCTACAATGAGCAGTTCTTC.

This clone came up many times. This chain uses TRBV30 with TRBJ2-5, with a tentative D call TRBD2 (6 bases). Trimming stripped 2 bases from V and 2 bases from J, with 12 bases between. CDR1 and CDR2 (germline): GTSNPN, SVGIG (reference sequence). There are 14 residues in the CDR3. The CDR3 DNA reads as TGTGCCTGGAGTAAATCTAGCGTTCAAGAGACCCAGTACTTC. Translated, it gives CAWSKSSVQETQYF.